The entry that follows covers one T cell receptor beta chain sequence. Its cognate antigen is unknown. For TCRbeta, the library was prepared with unique molecular identifiers. TCRdb independently ran MiXCR on the PCR reads; one entry per CDR3 protein. Among fewer than 450,000 distinct CDR3 sequences listed, about 16% were seen once. This specimen belongs to a study of T-cell reconstitution after alpha-beta-depleted transplantation in children. Overall study results and limits: Newly produced T cells mostly provided counts and TCRbeta diversity after one year, as hyperexpanded clones declined. Several patients had high TCRbeta diversity at day 60; it came from surviving recipient T cells and thymic progenitors. Several hundred graft clones that had expanded were reportedly the source of alpha-beta T cells about two months after transplant.

V gave up 2 bases and J gave up 6 bases; unmatched junction bases: 7. The CDR3 length is 15 residues. The germline V gene encodes CDR1 SGDLS and CDR2 YYNGEE. The sample was PBMCs, mostly from graft donor cells, taken 360 days after TCRalphabeta/CD19-depleted stem cell transplant. The source is a male patient between 2 and 10 years old who had a stem cell transplant for acute lymphoblastic leukemia, so the T cells may come from the graft donor. The chain recombines TRBV9 with TRBJ2-3; 9 positions agree with TRBD2. CDR3 DNA sequence: TGTGCCAGCAGCGTTATGGTAGCGGGAGCGGATACGCAGTATTTT. It codes for CASSVMVAGADTQYF.